This T cell receptor beta chain was recovered during a study of CD8 T cells in Susac syndrome. CDR3 length: 15 residues. V lost 0 bases and J lost 5, with 14 bases in between. CDR1 is ENHRY and CDR2 is SYGVKD in the germline V gene. An amount of RNA that ranged from about 0.45 to 1 ug was reverse transcribed with random hexamers. Via MiXCR, TCRdb re-called the immunoSEQ multiplex PCR reads, giving one row per CDR3 protein. The sample carries hundreds of thousands of distinct CDR3 sequences, about 95% recorded once. The sample taken for sequencing was CD4+ T cells from PBMCs. The chain joins TRBV10-3 to TRBJ2-7; D is perhaps TRBD1 or TRBD2 (5 bases each). This receptor was identified in a human donor with Susac syndrome. CDR3 nucleotide sequence: TGTGCCATCAGTGAGTCAATTAAGCTGGGGGACGAGCAGTACTTC. It is translated as CAISESIKLGDEQYF.